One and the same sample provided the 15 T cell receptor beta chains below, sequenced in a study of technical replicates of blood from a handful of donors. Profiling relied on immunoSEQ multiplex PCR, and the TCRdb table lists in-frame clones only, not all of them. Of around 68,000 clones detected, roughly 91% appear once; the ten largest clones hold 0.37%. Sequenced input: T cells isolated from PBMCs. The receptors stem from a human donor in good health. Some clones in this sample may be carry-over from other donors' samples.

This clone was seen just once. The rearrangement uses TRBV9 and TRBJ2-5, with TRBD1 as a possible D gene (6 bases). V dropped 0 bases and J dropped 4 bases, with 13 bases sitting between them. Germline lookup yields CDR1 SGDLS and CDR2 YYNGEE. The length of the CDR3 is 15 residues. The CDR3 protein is CASSVVDQGGETQYF. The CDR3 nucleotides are TGTGCCAGCAGCGTAGTCGACCAAGGGGGAGAGACCCAGTACTTC.

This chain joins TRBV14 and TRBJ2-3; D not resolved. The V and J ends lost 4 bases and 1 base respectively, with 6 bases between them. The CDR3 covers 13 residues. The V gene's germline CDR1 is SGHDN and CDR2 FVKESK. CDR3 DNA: TGTGCCAGCAGCCGCGTGGGCACAGATACGCAGTATTTT. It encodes CASSRVGTDTQYF.

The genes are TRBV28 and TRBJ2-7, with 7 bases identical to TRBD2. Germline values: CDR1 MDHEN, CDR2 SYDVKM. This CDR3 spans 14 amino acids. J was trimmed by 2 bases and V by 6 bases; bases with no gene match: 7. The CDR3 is CASRGLGGTYEQYF. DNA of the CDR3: TGTGCCAGCAGAGGGCTCGGGGGGACCTACGAGCAGTACTTC.

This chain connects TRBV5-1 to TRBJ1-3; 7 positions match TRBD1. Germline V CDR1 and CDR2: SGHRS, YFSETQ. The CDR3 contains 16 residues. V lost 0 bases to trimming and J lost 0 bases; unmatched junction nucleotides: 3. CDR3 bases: TGCGCCAGCAGCTTGGCAGGGGGAGGCTCTGGAAACACCATATATTTT. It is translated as CASSLAGGGSGNTIYF.

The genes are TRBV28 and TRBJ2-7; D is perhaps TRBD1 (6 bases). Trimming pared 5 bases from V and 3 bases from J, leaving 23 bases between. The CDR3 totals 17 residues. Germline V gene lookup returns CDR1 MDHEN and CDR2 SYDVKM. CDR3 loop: CASSPASQGPTIYEQYF. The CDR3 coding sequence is TGTGCCAGCAGTCCAGCCAGCCAGGGGCCCACGATCTACGAGCAGTACTTC.

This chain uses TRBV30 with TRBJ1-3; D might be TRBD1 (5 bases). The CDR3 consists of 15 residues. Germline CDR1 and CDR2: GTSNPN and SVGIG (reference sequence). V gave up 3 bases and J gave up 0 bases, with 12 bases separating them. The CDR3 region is CAWSAGTDSGNTIYF. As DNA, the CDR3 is TGTGCCTGGAGCGCGGGGACGGACTCTGGAAACACCATATATTTT.

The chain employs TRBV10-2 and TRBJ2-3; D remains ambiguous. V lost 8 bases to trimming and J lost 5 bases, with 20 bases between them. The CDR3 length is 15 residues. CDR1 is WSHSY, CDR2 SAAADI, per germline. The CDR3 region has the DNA TGCGCCAGCTTAATGGCCCTAGGAGATGTAGATACGCAGTATTTT. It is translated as CASLMALGDVDTQYF.

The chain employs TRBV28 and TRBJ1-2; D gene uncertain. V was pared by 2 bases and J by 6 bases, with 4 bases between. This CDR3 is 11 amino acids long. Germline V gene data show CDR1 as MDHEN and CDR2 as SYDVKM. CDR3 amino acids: CASSLEDGYTF. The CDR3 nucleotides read TGTGCCAGCAGTTTAGAGGATGGCTACACCTTC.

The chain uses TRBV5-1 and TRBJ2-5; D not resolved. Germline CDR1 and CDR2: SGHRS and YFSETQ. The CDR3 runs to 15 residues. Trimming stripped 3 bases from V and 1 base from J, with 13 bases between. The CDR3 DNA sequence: TGCGCCAGCAGCTCGCCGCTACTATTCCAAGAGACCCAGTACTTC. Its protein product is CASSSPLLFQETQYF.

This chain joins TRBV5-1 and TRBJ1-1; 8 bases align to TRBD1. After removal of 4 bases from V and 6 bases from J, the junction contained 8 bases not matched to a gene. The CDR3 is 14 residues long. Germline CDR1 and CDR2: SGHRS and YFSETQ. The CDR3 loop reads CASSESPGGSEAFF. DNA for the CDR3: TGCGCCAGCAGCGAGTCACCAGGGGGCTCTGAAGCTTTCTTT. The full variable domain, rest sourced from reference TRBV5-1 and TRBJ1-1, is KAGVTQTPRYLIKTRGQQVTLSCSPISGHRSVSWYQQTPGQGLQFLFEYFSETQRNKGNFPGRFSGRQFSNSRSEMNVSTLELGDSALYLCASSESPGGSEAFFGQGTRLTVV.

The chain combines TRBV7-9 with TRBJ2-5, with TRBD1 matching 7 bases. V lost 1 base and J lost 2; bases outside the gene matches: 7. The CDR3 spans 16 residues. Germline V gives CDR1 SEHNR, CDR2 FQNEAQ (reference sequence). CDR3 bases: TGTGCCAGCAGCTTAGGGGCAGGGGGTATTCAAGAGACCCAGTACTTC. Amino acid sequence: CASSLGAGGIQETQYF.

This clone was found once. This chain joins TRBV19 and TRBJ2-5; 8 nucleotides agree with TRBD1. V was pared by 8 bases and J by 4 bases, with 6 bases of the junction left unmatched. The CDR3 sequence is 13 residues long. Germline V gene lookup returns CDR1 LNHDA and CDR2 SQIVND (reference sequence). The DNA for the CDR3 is TGTGCCAGTTCACAGGGGGGTGGAGAGACCCAGTACTTC. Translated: CASSQGGGETQYF.

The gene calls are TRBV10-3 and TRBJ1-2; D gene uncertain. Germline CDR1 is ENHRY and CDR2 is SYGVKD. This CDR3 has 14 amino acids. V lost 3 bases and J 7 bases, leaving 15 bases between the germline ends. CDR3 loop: CAISEGDRARGYTF. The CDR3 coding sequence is TGTGCCATCAGTGAAGGAGACCGAGCGCGTGGCTACACCTTC.

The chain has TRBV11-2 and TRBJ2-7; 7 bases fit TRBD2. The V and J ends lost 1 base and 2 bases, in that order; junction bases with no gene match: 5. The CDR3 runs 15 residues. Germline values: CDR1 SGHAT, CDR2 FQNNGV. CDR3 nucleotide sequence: TGTGCCAGCAGCTTAGTACTAGCGACAACCTACGAGCAGTACTTC. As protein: CASSLVLATTYEQYF.

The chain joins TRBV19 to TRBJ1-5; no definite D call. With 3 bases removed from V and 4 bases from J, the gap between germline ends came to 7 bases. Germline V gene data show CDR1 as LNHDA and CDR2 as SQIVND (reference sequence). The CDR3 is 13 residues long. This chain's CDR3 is CASSIRENQPQHF. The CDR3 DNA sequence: TGTGCCAGTAGTATTCGGGAAAATCAGCCCCAGCATTTT. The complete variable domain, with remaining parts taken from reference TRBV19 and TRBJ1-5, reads DGGITQSPKYLFRKEGQNVTLSCEQNLNHDAMYWYRQDPGQGLRLIYYSQIVNDFQKGDIAEGYSVSREKKESFPLTVTSAQKNPTAFYLCASSIRENQPQHFGDGTRLSIL.